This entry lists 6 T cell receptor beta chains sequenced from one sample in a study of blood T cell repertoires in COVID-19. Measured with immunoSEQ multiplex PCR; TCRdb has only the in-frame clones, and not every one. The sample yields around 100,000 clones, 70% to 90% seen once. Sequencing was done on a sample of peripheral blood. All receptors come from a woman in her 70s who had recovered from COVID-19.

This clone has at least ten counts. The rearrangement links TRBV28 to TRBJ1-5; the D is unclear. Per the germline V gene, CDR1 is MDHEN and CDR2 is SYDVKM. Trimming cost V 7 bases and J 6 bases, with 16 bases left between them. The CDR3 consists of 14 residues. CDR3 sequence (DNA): TGTGCCAGCATCGGCGCGGGGAAGGGTCAGCCCCAGCATTTT. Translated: CASIGAGKGQPQHF.

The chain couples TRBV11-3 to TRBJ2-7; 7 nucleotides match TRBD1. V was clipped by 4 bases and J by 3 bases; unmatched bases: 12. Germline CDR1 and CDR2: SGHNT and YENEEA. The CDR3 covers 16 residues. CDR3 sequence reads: CASSSEGGRLFYEQYF. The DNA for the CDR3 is TGTGCCAGCAGCTCCGAAGGGGGCAGGCTATTCTACGAGCAGTACTTC.

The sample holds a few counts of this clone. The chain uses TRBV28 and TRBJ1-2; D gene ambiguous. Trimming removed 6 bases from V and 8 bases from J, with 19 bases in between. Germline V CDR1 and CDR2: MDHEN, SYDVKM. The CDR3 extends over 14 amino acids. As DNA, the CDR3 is TGTGCCAGCAGGCCGGGAGGGCTGGTCTTGGGCTACACCTTC. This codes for CASRPGGLVLGYTF.

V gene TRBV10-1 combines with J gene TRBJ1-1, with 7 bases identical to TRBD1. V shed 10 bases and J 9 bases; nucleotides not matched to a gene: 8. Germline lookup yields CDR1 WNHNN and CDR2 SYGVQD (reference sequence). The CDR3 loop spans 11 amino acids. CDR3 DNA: TGCGCCACCCTAAGACAGGGAAAAGCTTTCTTT. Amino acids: CATLRQGKAFF.

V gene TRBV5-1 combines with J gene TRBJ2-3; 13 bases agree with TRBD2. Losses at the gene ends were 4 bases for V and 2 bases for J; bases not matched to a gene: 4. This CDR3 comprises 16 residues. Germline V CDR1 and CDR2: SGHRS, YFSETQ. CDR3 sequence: CASSPGLAGYTDTQYF. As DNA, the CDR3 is TGCGCCAGCAGCCCGGGACTAGCGGGGTACACAGATACGCAGTATTTT.

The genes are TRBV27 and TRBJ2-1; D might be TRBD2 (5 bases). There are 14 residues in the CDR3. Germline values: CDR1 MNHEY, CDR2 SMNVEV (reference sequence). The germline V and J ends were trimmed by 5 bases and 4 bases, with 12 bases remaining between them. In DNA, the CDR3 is TGTGCCAGCAGTGACCGGGGAGTGTACAATGAGCAGTTCTTC. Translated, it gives CASSDRGVYNEQFF.